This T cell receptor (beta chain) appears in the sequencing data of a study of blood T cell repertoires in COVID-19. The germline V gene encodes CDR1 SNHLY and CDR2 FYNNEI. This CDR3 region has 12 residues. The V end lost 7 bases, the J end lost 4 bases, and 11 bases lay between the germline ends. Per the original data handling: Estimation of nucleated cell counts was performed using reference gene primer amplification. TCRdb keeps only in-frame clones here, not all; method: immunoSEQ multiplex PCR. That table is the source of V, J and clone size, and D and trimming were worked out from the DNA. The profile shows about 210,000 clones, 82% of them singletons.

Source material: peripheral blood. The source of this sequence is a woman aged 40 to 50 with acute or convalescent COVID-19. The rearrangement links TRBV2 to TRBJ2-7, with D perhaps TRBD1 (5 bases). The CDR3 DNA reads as TGTGCCAGCAACTTAAGGGGATACGAGCAGTACTTC. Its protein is CASNLRGYEQYF.